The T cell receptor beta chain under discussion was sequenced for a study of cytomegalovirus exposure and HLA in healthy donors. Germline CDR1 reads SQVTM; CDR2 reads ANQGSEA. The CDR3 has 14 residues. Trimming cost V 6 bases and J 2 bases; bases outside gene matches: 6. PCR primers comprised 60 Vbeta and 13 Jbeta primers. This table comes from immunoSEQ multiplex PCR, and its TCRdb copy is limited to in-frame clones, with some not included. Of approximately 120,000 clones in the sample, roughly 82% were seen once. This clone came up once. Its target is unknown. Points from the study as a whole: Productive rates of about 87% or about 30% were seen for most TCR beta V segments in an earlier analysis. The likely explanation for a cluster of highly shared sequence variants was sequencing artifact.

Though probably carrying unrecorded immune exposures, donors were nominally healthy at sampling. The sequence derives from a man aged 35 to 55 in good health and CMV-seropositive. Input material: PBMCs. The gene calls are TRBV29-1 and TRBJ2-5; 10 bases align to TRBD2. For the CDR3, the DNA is TGCAGCGTGGAACTAGCGGGGTTTCAAGAGACCCAGTACTTC. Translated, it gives CSVELAGFQETQYF.